Each of the 23 T cell receptor beta chains below was sequenced from the same sample in a study of T cell responses to AZD1222 COVID-19 vaccine. The method was immunoSEQ multiplex PCR; TCRdb's version includes in-frame clones alone and lacks a portion of them. Here the sample spans 95,000 to 100,000 clones, about four fifths being singletons. The sample in question was peripheral blood, obtained 28 days after the second AZD1222 dose. The source of these receptors is an adult who received the AZD1222 COVID-19 vaccine.

The CDR3 loop is CASSQDETGEQYF. The CDR3 coding sequence is TGTGCCAGCAGCCAAGACGAGACAGGGGAGCAGTACTTC. The gene calls are TRBV4-2 and TRBJ2-7; 7 bases map to TRBD1. Per germline, CDR1 LGHNA and CDR2 YNFKEQ. CDR3 length: 13 amino acids. The V gene end was trimmed by 0 bases and the J gene end by 7 bases; junction bases not matched to a gene: 3.

The chain has TRBV25-1 and TRBJ2-7, with unresolved D. CDR1 MGHDK and CDR2 SYGVNS come from the germline V gene. The CDR3 is 12 amino acids. Trimming removed 2 bases from V and 3 bases from J, with 5 bases in between. The CDR3: CASSEKGYEQYF. CDR3 bases: TGTGCCAGCAGTGAAAAGGGCTACGAGCAGTACTTC.

The chain recombines TRBV2 with TRBJ1-5, with a tentative D call TRBD1 (6 bases). The CDR3 has 13 amino acids. Germline V gene sequence: CDR1 SNHLY, CDR2 FYNNEI. Trimming removed 8 bases from V and 6 bases from J, with 14 bases in between. This CDR3 reads CASEGDRGQPQHF. The CDR3 DNA reads as TGTGCCAGCGAGGGGGATCGCGGTCAGCCCCAGCATTTT.

The chain has TRBV4-1 and TRBJ2-7; no definite D call. CDR1 and CDR2 from the germline V gene are MGHRA and YSYEKL. The V and J ends lost 0 bases and 5 bases respectively, with 20 bases between them. The CDR3 is 17 amino acids. The CDR3 loop reads CASSQDRVGRLRHEQYF. CDR3 coding DNA: TGCGCCAGCAGCCAAGATCGGGTGGGTAGGCTTCGGCACGAGCAGTACTTC.

This clone showed up just once. The V gene is TRBV29-1, the J gene TRBJ1-1; TRBD1 is a possible D gene (5 bases). This CDR3 is 13 amino acids long. The V and J ends lost 1 base and 5 bases respectively, with 11 bases between them. The germline V gene encodes CDR1 SQVTM and CDR2 ANQGSEA. CDR3 bases: TGCAGCGTTGAAGCCCTCTGGGGGACTGAAGCTTTCTTT. As protein: CSVEALWGTEAFF.

The chain employs TRBV5-1 and TRBJ2-7; the match to TRBD1 covers 10 bases. Germline V gives CDR1 SGHRS, CDR2 YFSETQ. Losses at the gene ends were 2 bases for V and 6 bases for J; bases not matched to a gene: 8. This CDR3 contains 15 residues. The CDR3 bases are TGCGCCAGCAGCTTCGCCGGGACAGGGGTCGGCGAGCAGTACTTC. Translating gives CASSFAGTGVGEQYF. Full variable domain (rest looked up from reference TRBV5-1 and TRBJ2-7): KAGVTQTPRYLIKTRGQQVTLSCSPISGHRSVSWYQQTPGQGLQFLFEYFSETQRNKGNFPGRFSGRQFSNSRSEMNVSTLELGDSALYLCASSFAGTGVGEQYFGPGTRLTVT.

This clone has a handful of counts. The V call is TRBV11-2, the J call TRBJ1-1; possible D gene TRBD1, 6 bases. The CDR3 is 14 amino acids. V was cut by 5 bases and J by 4 bases, with 14 bases left in between. CDR1 SGHAT and CDR2 FQNNGV come from the germline V gene. CDR3 amino acids: CASSRQARGTEAFF. DNA for the CDR3: TGTGCCAGCAGCAGACAGGCAAGGGGCACTGAAGCTTTCTTT.

This clone was found a few times. This rearrangement joins TRBV11-3 to TRBJ2-2; D unresolved. Germline V gene lookup returns CDR1 SGHNT and CDR2 YENEEA. This CDR3 has 14 residues. The V gene lost 5 bases and the J gene lost 6 bases, with 13 bases spanning the gap. The CDR3 DNA reads as TGTGCCAGCAGCCCACCGTCTAGGGCCGGGGAGCTGTTTTTT. It codes for CASSPPSRAGELFF.

This clone showed up just once. The chain carries TRBV7-2 and TRBJ2-3; D unclear. Germline V lookup: CDR1 SGHTA, CDR2 FQGNSA. The CDR3 consists of 14 residues. Trimming pared 3 bases from V and 3 bases from J, leaving 10 bases between. The CDR3 loop is CASSLQVGTDTQYF. CDR3 bases: TGTGCCAGCAGCTTGCAGGTCGGGACAGATACGCAGTATTTT.

The chain combines TRBV20-1 with TRBJ1-5, with TRBD1 as a possible D gene (5 bases). The germline V gene encodes CDR1 DFQATT and CDR2 SNEGSKA (reference sequence). CDR3 length: 11 amino acids. Trimming pared 5 bases from V and 4 bases from J, leaving 6 bases between. In DNA form, the CDR3 reads TGCAGTGCTTCAGGGAATCAGCCCCAGCATTTT. This translates into CSASGNQPQHF.

J is TRBJ1-4 and V is TRBV19, with D unclear. Germline V gives CDR1 LNHDA, CDR2 SQIVND (reference sequence). Trimming removed 6 bases from V and 2 bases from J, with 10 bases in between. The CDR3 is 14 amino acids. The CDR3: CASRYTATNEKLFF. Here the CDR3 DNA reads TGTGCCAGTAGATACACCGCTACTAATGAAAAACTGTTTTTT.

The J gene is TRBJ2-7, the V gene TRBV5-1; D is perhaps TRBD2 (5 bases). Between the trimmed V and J ends, which lost 5 bases and 3 bases, there was a span of 18 bases. Germline V gene lookup returns CDR1 SGHRS and CDR2 YFSETQ. This CDR3 comprises 15 residues. CDR3 protein: CASREDLAGVYEQYF. The CDR3 DNA is TGCGCCAGCAGAGAAGACTTGGCCGGGGTCTACGAGCAGTACTTC.

V is TRBV6-5 and J is TRBJ2-7; TRBD1 aligns across 7 bases. In germline, CDR1 is MNHEY, CDR2 SVGAGI. V was pared by 6 bases and J by 2 bases, with 1 base of the junction left unmatched. This CDR3 spans 12 amino acids. The CDR3 nucleotides are TGTGCCAGCAGCGGGACAGCCTACGAGCAGTACTTC. Translating it yields CASSGTAYEQYF.

This chain uses TRBV27 with TRBJ1-1; D is perhaps TRBD1 (5 bases). CDR1 MNHEY and CDR2 SMNVEV come from the germline V gene (reference sequence). V was trimmed by 2 bases and J by 8 bases, leaving 12 bases between them. This CDR3 spans 13 amino acids. Here the CDR3 reads CASSLINRPEAFF. The CDR3 DNA follows: TGTGCCAGCAGTTTAATAAACAGGCCCGAAGCTTTCTTT.

The chain couples TRBV7-3 to TRBJ2-7, with D perhaps TRBD1 (5 bases). The CDR3 extends over 15 amino acids. The germline V gene encodes CDR1 SGHTA and CDR2 FQGTGA. Trimming stripped 5 bases from V and 3 bases from J, with 17 bases between. CDR3 protein: CASSPGGQGSYEQYF. The CDR3 bases are TGTGCCAGCAGCCCCGGTGGGCAGGGTAGCTACGAGCAGTACTTC.

The chain employs TRBV27 and TRBJ2-7; the match to TRBD2 covers 8 bases. Trimming removed 6 bases from V and 4 bases from J; junction bases left unmatched: 14. The CDR3 runs to 16 residues. Germline values: CDR1 MNHEY, CDR2 SMNVEV (reference sequence). CDR3 DNA sequence: TGTGCCAGCAGACCACTCGTCGGGACTAGGATATACGAGCAGTACTTC. Residues: CASRPLVGTRIYEQYF.

The gene calls are TRBV2 and TRBJ1-5; weak D call: TRBD1 (5 bases). Trimming left V 7 bases short and J 6 bases short, with 13 bases between. Germline loops: CDR1 SNHLY, CDR2 FYNNEI. The CDR3 is 13 residues long. The CDR3 nucleotides are TGTGCCAGCATTGGGGACGACGGTCAGCCCCAGCATTTT. Its translation is CASIGDDGQPQHF.

The chain uses TRBV3-1 (or the pseudogene TRBV3-2) and TRBJ1-2; 7 bases match TRBD1. The junction had 11 bases not matched to a gene; V was cut back by 2 bases and J by 8 bases. CDR1 and CDR2 (germline): LGHDT, YNNKEL (reference sequence). The CDR3 is 15 residues long. The CDR3 nucleotides read TGTGCCAGCAGCCAAAACCCCCCAGGGGGTATGGGCTACACCTTC. Amino acid sequence: CASSQNPPGGMGYTF.

V gene TRBV4-3 combines with J gene TRBJ1-2; D possibly corresponds to TRBD1 (5 bases). The CDR3 runs to 15 residues. Germline assignment: CDR1 LGHNA and CDR2 YSLEER. The V end lost 0 bases, the J end lost 1 base, and 9 bases lay between the germline ends. The CDR3 spells CASSQDRVINYGYTF. The CDR3 nucleotides read TGCGCCAGCAGCCAAGACAGGGTTATTAACTATGGCTACACCTTC.

The CDR3 DNA sequence: TGTGCCAGCAGTGAAGCAATGAGGGGCCGTTCCCTAGAGACCCAGTACTTC. Protein product: CASSEAMRGRSLETQYF. V and J are TRBV2 and TRBJ2-5; D possibly uses TRBD1 or TRBD2 (5 bases each). CDR1 is SNHLY, CDR2 FYNNEI, per germline. This CDR3 spans 17 amino acids. V lost 0 bases to trimming and J lost 4 bases, with 18 bases between them.

V and J are TRBV9 and TRBJ1-2; D is undetermined. V was shortened by 0 bases and J by 5 bases, with 17 bases between the two germline ends. Germline CDR1 and CDR2: SGDLS and YYNGEE. CDR3 length equals 16 residues. In DNA, the CDR3 is TGTGCCAGCAGCGTAGACCCAGACACCTCCCTTTATGGCTACACCTTC. It encodes CASSVDPDTSLYGYTF. The full variable domain, its missing parts supplied by reference TRBV9 and TRBJ1-2, is DSGVTQTPKHLITATGQRVTLRCSPRSGDLSVYWYQQSLDQGLQFLIQYYNGEERAKGNILERFSAQQFPDLHSELNLSSLELGDSALYFCASSVDPDTSLYGYTFGSGTRLTVV.

The V gene is TRBV12-5, the J gene TRBJ2-5, with D perhaps assigned TRBD1 or TRBD2 (5 bases each). This CDR3 is built from 17 residues. Per germline, CDR1 LGHNT and CDR2 FRNRAP. V gave up 0 bases and J gave up 2 bases, with 16 bases separating them. CDR3 nucleotide sequence: TGTGCTAGTGGTTTGGTACGTCCCGGGACGGGACAAGAGACCCAGTACTTC. Protein: CASGLVRPGTGQETQYF.

Ten or more counts support this clone. The rearrangement joins TRBV3-1 (or the pseudogene TRBV3-2) to TRBJ2-1, with 11 bases matching TRBD2. This CDR3 contains 17 residues. Germline V CDR1 and CDR2: LGHDT, YNNKEL (reference sequence). Unmatched junction bases numbered 5, after V lost 4 bases and J lost 0 bases. The CDR3 here is CASSRGLAGGSYNEQFF. CDR3 coding DNA: TGTGCCAGCAGCCGAGGACTAGCGGGCGGCTCCTACAATGAGCAGTTCTTC.